A single sample is the source of the 20 T cell receptor beta chains below, sequenced in a study of T cell changes during pregnancy in multiple sclerosis. Clones were sequenced by immunoSEQ multiplex PCR, and TCRdb holds only the in-frame ones, with some missing. The sample has 30,000 to 45,000 clones; 88% are singletons. Specimen: CD4+ T cells from peripheral blood mononuclear cells, collected in the first trimester of pregnancy. These receptors were obtained from a female donor with multiple sclerosis, enrolled in a pregnancy study.

CDR3 bases: TGTGCCAGCAGCCTTGCGGGAGTTGGAGGGGGAGAGCAGTACTTC. Protein sequence: CASSLAGVGGGEQYF. The chain is built from TRBV4-2 and TRBJ2-5; tentative D call: TRBD2 (7 bases). This CDR3 has 15 residues. V was trimmed by 4 bases and J by 11 bases, leaving 23 bases between them. CDR1 is LGHNA and CDR2 is YNFKEQ in the germline V gene.

The J gene is TRBJ2-1, the V gene TRBV19; TRBD2 matches 12 bases. The CDR3 totals 18 residues. Germline V CDR1 and CDR2: LNHDA, SQIVND (reference sequence). Trimming removed 3 bases from V and 9 bases from J; junction bases left unmatched: 15. The CDR3 nucleotides read TGTGCCAGTAGTATCCGCAACCCGGCACTAGCGGGGGGAGTTGAGCAGTTCTTC. Its protein is CASSIRNPALAGGVEQFF.

The chain carries TRBV28 and TRBJ2-7; TRBD2 aligns across 16 bases. Per the germline V gene, CDR1 is MDHEN and CDR2 is SYDVKM. Trimming removed 7 bases from V and 0 bases from J; junction bases left unmatched: 9. The CDR3 sequence is 18 residues long. The CDR3 spells CASKTAGTSGRASYEQYF. The CDR3, as DNA: TGTGCCAGCAAAACTGCCGGGACTAGCGGGAGGGCCTCCTACGAGCAGTACTTC. The full variable domain, its missing parts supplied by reference TRBV28 and TRBJ2-7, is DVKVTQSSRYLVKRTGEKVFLECVQDMDHENMFWYRQDPGLGLRLIYFSYDVKMKEKGDIPEGYSVSREKKERFSLILESASTNQTSMYLCASKTAGTSGRASYEQYFGPGTRLTVT.

The rearrangement links TRBV4-1 to TRBJ2-7, with 8 bases that match TRBD2. From germline, CDR1 is MGHRA and CDR2 YSYEKL. The CDR3 sequence is 15 residues long. V dropped 4 bases and J dropped 3; count of bases not matched to a gene: 8. The CDR3 DNA is TGCGCCAGCAGCCTTGCCGGGGGGGACTACTACGAGCAGTACTTC. Its translation is CASSLAGGDYYEQYF.

The J gene is TRBJ2-7, the V gene TRBV6-1; 11 nucleotides line up with TRBD1. This CDR3 region has 14 residues. Trimming cost V 6 bases and J 4 bases; bases outside gene matches: 5. The germline V gene encodes CDR1 MNHNS and CDR2 SASEGT. Written as DNA, the CDR3 is TGTGCCAGCAGGACGGGACAGGGGGGTTACGAGCAGTACTTC. Translation: CASRTGQGGYEQYF.

The chain uses TRBV5-1 and TRBJ2-7, with TRBD2 identical over 10 bases. This CDR3 contains 16 residues. J was trimmed by 0 bases and V by 4 bases; bases with no gene match: 7. Germline CDR1 is SGHRS and CDR2 is YFSETQ. The CDR3 DNA follows: TGCGCCAGCAGCCCTCGGACTAGCGGAGCCTCCTACGAGCAGTACTTC. It is translated as CASSPRTSGASYEQYF. Variable domain in full (rest from reference TRBV5-1 and TRBJ2-7): KAGVTQTPRYLIKTRGQQVTLSCSPISGHRSVSWYQQTPGQGLQFLFEYFSETQRNKGNFPGRFSGRQFSNSRSEMNVSTLELGDSALYLCASSPRTSGASYEQYFGPGTRLTVT.

The rearrangement uses TRBV19 and TRBJ1-3; a possible D gene is TRBD1 (5 bases). V gave up 3 bases and J gave up 2 bases, with 17 bases separating them. This CDR3 contains 17 residues. CDR1 and CDR2 (germline): LNHDA, SQIVND (reference sequence). Here the CDR3 reads CASSMPGLGSAGNTIYF. Written as DNA, the CDR3 is TGTGCCAGTAGTATGCCAGGGCTGGGATCCGCTGGAAACACCATATATTTT.

The J gene is TRBJ1-2, the V gene TRBV19; TRBD1 matches at 8 bases. The V segment lost 7 bases and the J segment 4 bases; nucleotides outside the gene matches: 5. The germline V gene has CDR1 LNHDA and CDR2 SQIVND (reference sequence). The length of the CDR3 is 13 residues. The CDR3 bases are TGTGCCAGTAAAACCGGGACAGGCTATGGCTACACCTTC. Amino acids: CASKTGTGYGYTF.

Judged by abundance, this clone is medium-sized. The CDR3 here is CASSLQGDNQPQHF. The CDR3, as DNA: TGTGCCAGTAGTCTGCAGGGGGACAATCAGCCCCAGCATTTT. The rearrangement uses TRBV19 and TRBJ1-5; 7 bases agree with TRBD1. J was trimmed by 3 bases and V by 5 bases; bases with no gene match: 4. This CDR3 spans 14 amino acids. Germline loops: CDR1 LNHDA, CDR2 SQIVND (reference sequence).

The J gene is TRBJ2-5, the V gene TRBV19, with TRBD2 identical over 7 bases. The CDR3 covers 14 residues. Trimming removed 5 bases from V and 7 bases from J; junction bases left unmatched: 10. Germline V gives CDR1 LNHDA, CDR2 SQIVND (reference sequence). As DNA, the CDR3 is TGTGCCAGTAGTCAAGGACTAGATCTGGGGACCCAGTACTTC. The encoded protein is CASSQGLDLGTQYF.

The chain couples TRBV9 to TRBJ1-1; D is perhaps TRBD1 (5 bases). The length of the CDR3 is 14 residues. With 0 bases removed from V and 5 bases from J, the gap between germline ends came to 11 bases. The germline V gene has CDR1 SGDLS and CDR2 YYNGEE. Written as DNA, the CDR3 is TGTGCCAGCAGCGTAGAATTGGGGCAGACTGAAGCTTTCTTT. It specifies CASSVELGQTEAFF.

The J gene is TRBJ2-1, the V gene TRBV11-2, with 14 positions matching TRBD2. J lost 1 base, V lost 7 bases, and 3 bases had no gene match. CDR3 length: 16 residues. Looked up from germline, CDR1 is SGHAT and CDR2 is FQNNGV. DNA of the CDR3: TGTGCCAGCACCAGACTAGCGGGAGGGTCCTACAATGAGCAGTTCTTC. Translation gives CASTRLAGGSYNEQFF. Variable domain in full (rest from reference TRBV11-2 and TRBJ2-1): EAGVAQSPRYKIIEKRQSVAFWCNPISGHATLYWYQQILGQGPKLLIQFQNNGVVDDSQLPKDRFSAERLKGVDSTLKIQPAKLEDSAVYLCASTRLAGGSYNEQFFGPGTRLTVL.

The chain recombines TRBV5-1 with TRBJ2-2, with 10 bases that match TRBD2. This CDR3 has 17 residues. The germline V gene encodes CDR1 SGHRS and CDR2 YFSETQ. With 1 base clipped from V and 2 bases from J, the junction kept 5 bases outside the gene matches. CDR3 nucleotides: TGCGCCAGCAGCTTGTTAGCGGGAGGCACTAACACCGGGGAGCTGTTTTTT. It translates to CASSLLAGGTNTGELFF.

This clone was seen a single time. The chain carries TRBV28 and TRBJ1-3; D might be TRBD1 (6 bases). V gave up 8 bases and J gave up 0 bases, with 17 bases separating them. CDR1 and CDR2 from the germline V gene are MDHEN and SYDVKM. The CDR3 extends over 16 amino acids. The CDR3 region is CASGVGQPSSGNTIYF. In nucleotides, the CDR3 is TGTGCCAGCGGAGTCGGACAGCCGAGCTCTGGAAACACCATATATTTT.

The V call is TRBV6-1, the J call TRBJ2-7; the match to TRBD2 covers 10 bases. Per germline, CDR1 MNHNS and CDR2 SASEGT. This CDR3 region has 14 residues. V lost 7 bases and J lost 2; bases outside the gene matches: 5. The CDR3 DNA reads as TGTGCCAGCAAGGGACTAGCGCACACCTACGAGCAGTACTTC. Translating it yields CASKGLAHTYEQYF.

The chain is built from TRBV18 and TRBJ2-7; 9 bases are shared with TRBD1. Per germline, CDR1 KGHSH and CDR2 LQKENI. The trim removed 5 bases at V and 1 base at J, leaving 9 bases unmatched. The CDR3 is 16 amino acids. In DNA, the CDR3 is TGTGCCAGCTCAACCGGGACAGGGAGAGAGTCCTACGAGCAGTACTTC. It codes for CASSTGTGRESYEQYF.

The V call is TRBV19, the J call TRBJ1-5, with TRBD1 identical over 7 bases. The V gene's germline CDR1 is LNHDA and CDR2 SQIVND (reference sequence). Trimming at V came to 5 bases and at J to 1 base, leaving 8 bases not matched to a gene. There are 16 residues in the CDR3. In nucleotides, the CDR3 is TGTGCCAGTAGTTTACAAGGACAGGAGAGCAATCAGCCCCAGCATTTT. Residues: CASSLQGQESNQPQHF.

V usage is TRBV29-1 and J usage is TRBJ2-7; the D gene is possibly TRBD2 (7 bases). CDR3 length: 12 residues. Germline V lookup: CDR1 SQVTM, CDR2 ANQGSEA. Trimming cost V 7 bases and J 1 base, with 11 bases left between them. CDR3: CSAEGGSYEQYF. The CDR3 nucleotides read TGCAGCGCCGAGGGGGGGTCCTACGAGCAGTACTTC.

The chain combines TRBV5-6 with TRBJ2-3, with 10 bases matching TRBD2. This CDR3 spans 17 amino acids. J lost 3 bases, V lost 4 bases, and 11 bases had no gene match. Germline lookup yields CDR1 SGHDT and CDR2 YYEEEE. The CDR3 is CASSPRLAGGRTDTQYF. For the CDR3, the DNA is TGTGCCAGCAGCCCGCGGTTAGCGGGGGGCAGGACAGATACGCAGTATTTT.

This chain joins TRBV7-6 and TRBJ2-5; maybe TRBD1 (5 bases). Trimming removed 5 bases at V and 4 bases at J, with 11 bases between. There are 13 residues in the CDR3. Per the germline V gene, CDR1 is SGHVS and CDR2 is FNYEAQ. CDR3 sequence: CASSRTLGETQYF. As DNA, the CDR3 is TGTGCCAGCAGCCGGACATTGGGAGAGACCCAGTACTTC.